This TCR beta chain was sequenced for a study of shared clonotypes between healthy human individuals. Selected positively for CCR7 and CD45RO-negative, naive CD8 cells excluded terminally differentiated effector memory CD45RA+ cells. Clones were read by immunoSEQ multiplex PCR, and TCRdb kept only the in-frame ones, dropping some. Of some 630,000 clones in the sample, 95% to 97% are singletons; the top ten hold less than 0.12%. To note about this clone: Its antigen remains unidentified.

This CDR3 spans 10 amino acids. Germline V CDR1 and CDR2: MDHEN, SYDVKM. Study outcomes and limitations: Collection of samples was limited to blood; tissue repertoires likely differ. Although depth was large, rarefaction showed that sequencing of the sorted subsets was incomplete.

The sequencing sample was made of naive CD8+ T cells sorted from blood. V is TRBV28 and J is TRBJ2-5; D unresolved. The J call could be wrong; TRBJ2-7 is a better fit for the DNA end. This sequence was found in a woman aged 25 to 39 in good health. For the CDR3, the DNA is TGTGCCACCAGCTCCTACGAGCAGTACTTC. This encodes CATSSYEQYF.